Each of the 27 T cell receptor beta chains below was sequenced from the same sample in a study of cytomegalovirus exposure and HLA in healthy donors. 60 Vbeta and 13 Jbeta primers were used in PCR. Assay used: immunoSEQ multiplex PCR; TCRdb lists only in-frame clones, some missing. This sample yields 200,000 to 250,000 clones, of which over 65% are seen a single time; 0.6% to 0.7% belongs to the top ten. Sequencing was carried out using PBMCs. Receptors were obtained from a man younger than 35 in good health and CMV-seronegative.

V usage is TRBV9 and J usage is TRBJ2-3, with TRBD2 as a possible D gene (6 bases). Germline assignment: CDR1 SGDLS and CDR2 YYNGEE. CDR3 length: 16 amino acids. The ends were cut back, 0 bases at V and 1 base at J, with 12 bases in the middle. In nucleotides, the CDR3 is TGTGCCAGCAGCGTAGTGCCCAGCGGGCGCACAGATACGCAGTATTTT. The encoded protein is CASSVVPSGRTDTQYF. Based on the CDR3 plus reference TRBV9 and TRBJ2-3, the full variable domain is DSGVTQTPKHLITATGQRVTLRCSPRSGDLSVYWYQQSLDQGLQFLIQYYNGEERAKGNILERFSAQQFPDLHSELNLSSLELGDSALYFCASSVVPSGRTDTQYFGPGTRLTVL.

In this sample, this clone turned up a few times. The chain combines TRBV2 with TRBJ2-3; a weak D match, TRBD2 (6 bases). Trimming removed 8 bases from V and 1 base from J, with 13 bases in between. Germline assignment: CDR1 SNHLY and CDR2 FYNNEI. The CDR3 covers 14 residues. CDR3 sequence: CASHLGGGTDTQYF. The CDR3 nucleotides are TGTGCCAGCCACCTGGGGGGAGGCACAGATACGCAGTATTTT.

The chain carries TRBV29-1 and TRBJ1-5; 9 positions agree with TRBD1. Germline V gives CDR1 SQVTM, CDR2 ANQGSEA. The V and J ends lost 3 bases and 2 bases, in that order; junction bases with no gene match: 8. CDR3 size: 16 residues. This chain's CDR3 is CSVDGDRVFGNQPQHF. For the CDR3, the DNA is TGCAGCGTTGATGGGGACAGGGTATTTGGCAATCAGCCCCAGCATTTT. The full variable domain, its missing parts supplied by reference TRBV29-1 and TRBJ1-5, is SAVISQKPSRDICQRGTSLTIQCQVDSQVTMMFWYRQQPGQSLTLIATANQGSEATYESGFVIDKFPISRPNLTFSTLTVSNMSPEDSSIYLCSVDGDRVFGNQPQHFGDGTRLSIL.

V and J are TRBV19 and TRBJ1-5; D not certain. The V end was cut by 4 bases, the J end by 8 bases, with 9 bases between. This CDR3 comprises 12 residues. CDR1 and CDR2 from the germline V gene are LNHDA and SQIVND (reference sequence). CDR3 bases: TGTGCCAGTAGTAGGCGGGGAGAGCCCCAGCATTTT. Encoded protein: CASSRRGEPQHF.

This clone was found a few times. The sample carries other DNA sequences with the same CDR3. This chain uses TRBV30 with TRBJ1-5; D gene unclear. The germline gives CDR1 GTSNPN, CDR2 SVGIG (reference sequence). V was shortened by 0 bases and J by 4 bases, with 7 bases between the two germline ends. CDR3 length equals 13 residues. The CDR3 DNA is TGTGCCTGGAGTGTAAGAGGGAATCAGCCCCAGCATTTT. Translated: CAWSVRGNQPQHF. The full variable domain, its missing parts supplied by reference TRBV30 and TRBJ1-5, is SQTIHQWPATLVQPVGSPLSLECTVEGTSNPNLYWYRQAAGRGLQLLFYSVGIGQISSEVPQNLSASRPQDRQFILSSKKLLLSDSGFYLCAWSVRGNQPQHFGDGTRLSIL.

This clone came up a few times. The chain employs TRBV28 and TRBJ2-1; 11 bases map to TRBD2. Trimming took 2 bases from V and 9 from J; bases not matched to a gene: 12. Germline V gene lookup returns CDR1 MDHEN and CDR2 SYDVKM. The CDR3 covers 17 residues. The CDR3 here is CASSLGGTSGLLPEQFF. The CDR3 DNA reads TGTGCCAGCAGTTTAGGTGGGACTAGCGGACTATTACCTGAGCAGTTCTTC.

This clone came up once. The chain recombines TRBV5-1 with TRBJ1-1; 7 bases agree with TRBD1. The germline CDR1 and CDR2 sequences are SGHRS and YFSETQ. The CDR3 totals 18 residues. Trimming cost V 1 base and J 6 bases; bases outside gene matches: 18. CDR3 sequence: CASSLIRTGSSWRAEAFF. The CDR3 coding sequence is TGCGCCAGCAGCTTGATACGGACAGGTAGTTCCTGGAGGGCTGAAGCTTTCTTT.

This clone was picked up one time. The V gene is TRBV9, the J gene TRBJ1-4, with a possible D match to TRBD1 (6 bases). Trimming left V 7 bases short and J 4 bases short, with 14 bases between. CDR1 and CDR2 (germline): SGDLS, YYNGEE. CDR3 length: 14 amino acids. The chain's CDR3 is CASAGRGVNEKLFF. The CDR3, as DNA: TGTGCCAGCGCTGGCAGGGGAGTTAATGAAAAACTGTTTTTT. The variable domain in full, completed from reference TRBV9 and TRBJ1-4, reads DSGVTQTPKHLITATGQRVTLRCSPRSGDLSVYWYQQSLDQGLQFLIQYYNGEERAKGNILERFSAQQFPDLHSELNLSSLELGDSALYFCASAGRGVNEKLFFGSGTQLSVL.

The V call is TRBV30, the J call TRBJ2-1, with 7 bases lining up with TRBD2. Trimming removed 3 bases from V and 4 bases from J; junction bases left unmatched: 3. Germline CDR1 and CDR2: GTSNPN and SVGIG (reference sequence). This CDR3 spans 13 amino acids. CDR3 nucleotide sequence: TGTGCCTGGAGGCGGGGGAGTTACAATGAGCAGTTCTTC. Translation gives CAWRRGSYNEQFF.

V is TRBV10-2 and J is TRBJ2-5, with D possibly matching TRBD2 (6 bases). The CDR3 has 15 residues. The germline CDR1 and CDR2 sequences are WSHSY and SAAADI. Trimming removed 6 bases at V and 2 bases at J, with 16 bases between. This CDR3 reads CASRRGAGPQETQYF. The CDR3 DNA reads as TGCGCCAGCAGGAGAGGAGCGGGCCCGCAAGAGACCCAGTACTTC.

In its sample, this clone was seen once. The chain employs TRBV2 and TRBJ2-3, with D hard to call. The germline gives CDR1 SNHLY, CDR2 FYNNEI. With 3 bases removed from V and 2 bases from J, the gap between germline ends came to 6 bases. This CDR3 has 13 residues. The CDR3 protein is CASSEANTDTQYF. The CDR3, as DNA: TGTGCCAGCAGTGAGGCAAACACAGATACGCAGTATTTT.

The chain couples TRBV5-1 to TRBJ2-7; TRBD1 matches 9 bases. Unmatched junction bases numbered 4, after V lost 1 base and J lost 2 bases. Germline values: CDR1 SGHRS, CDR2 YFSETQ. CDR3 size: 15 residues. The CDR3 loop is CASSLTGTGPYEQYF. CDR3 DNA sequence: TGCGCCAGCAGCTTGACCGGGACAGGGCCCTACGAGCAGTACTTC.

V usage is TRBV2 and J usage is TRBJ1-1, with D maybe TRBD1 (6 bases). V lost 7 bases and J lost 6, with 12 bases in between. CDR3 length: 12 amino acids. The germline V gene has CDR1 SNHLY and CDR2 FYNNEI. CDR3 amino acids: CASTIQGSEAFF. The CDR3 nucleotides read TGTGCCAGCACTATACAGGGTTCTGAAGCTTTCTTT. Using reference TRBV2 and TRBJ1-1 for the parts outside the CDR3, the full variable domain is EPEVTQTPSHQVTQMGQEVILRCVPISNHLYFYWYRQILGQKVEFLVSFYNNEISEKSEIFDDQFSVERPDGSNFTLKIRSTKLEDSAMYFCASTIQGSEAFFGQGTRLTVV.

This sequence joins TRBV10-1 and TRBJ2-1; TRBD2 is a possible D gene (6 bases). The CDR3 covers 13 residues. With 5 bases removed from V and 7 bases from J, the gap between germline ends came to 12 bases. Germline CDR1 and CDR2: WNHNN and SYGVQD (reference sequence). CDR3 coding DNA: TGCGCCAGCAGTTCGGGAGCGAGAAATGAGCAGTTCTTC. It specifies CASSSGARNEQFF.

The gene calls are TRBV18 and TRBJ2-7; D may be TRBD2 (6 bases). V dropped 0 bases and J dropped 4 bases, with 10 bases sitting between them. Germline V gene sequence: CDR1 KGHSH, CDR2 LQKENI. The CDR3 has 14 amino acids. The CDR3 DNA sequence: TGTGCCAGCTCACCACCGGAAGGGAGGTACGAGCAGTACTTC. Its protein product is CASSPPEGRYEQYF. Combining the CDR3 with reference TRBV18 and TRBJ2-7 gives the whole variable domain NAGVMQNPRHLVRRRGQEARLRCSPMKGHSHVYWYRQLPEEGLKFMVYLQKENIIDESGMPKERFSAEFPKEGPSILRIQQVVRGDSAAYFCASSPPEGRYEQYFGPGTRLTVT.

The CDR3 coding sequence is TGTGCCAGCAGTTTTCAGGGGTACGAGCAGTACTTC. Translated, it gives CASSFQGYEQYF. The chain carries TRBV27 and TRBJ2-7, with a weak D call TRBD1 (6 bases). V gave up 3 bases and J gave up 4 bases, with 7 bases separating them. CDR1 is MNHEY and CDR2 is SMNVEV in the germline V gene (reference sequence). The CDR3 loop spans 12 amino acids.

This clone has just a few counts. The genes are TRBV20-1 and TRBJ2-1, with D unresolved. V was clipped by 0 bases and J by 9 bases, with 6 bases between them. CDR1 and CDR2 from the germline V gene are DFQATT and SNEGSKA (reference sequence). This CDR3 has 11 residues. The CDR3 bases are TGCAGTGCTAGAGATCCGCGTGAGCAGTTCTTC. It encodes CSARDPREQFF.

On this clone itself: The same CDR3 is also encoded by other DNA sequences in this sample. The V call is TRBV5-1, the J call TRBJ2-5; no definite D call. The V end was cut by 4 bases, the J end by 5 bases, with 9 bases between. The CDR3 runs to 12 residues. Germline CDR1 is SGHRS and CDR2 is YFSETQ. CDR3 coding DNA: TGCGCCAGCAGCCTGGCCGAGGAGACCCAGTACTTC. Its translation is CASSLAEETQYF.

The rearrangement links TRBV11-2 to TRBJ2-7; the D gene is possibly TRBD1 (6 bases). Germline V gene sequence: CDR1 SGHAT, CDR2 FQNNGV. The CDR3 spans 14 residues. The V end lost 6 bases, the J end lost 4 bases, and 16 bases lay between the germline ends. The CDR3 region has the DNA TGTGCCAGCAGACGGGACACGGGGCAGTACGAGCAGTACTTC. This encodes CASRRDTGQYEQYF.

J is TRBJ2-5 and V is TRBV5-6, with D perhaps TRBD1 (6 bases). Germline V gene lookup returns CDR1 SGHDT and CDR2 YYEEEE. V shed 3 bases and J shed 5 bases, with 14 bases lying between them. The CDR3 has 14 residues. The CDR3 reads CASSYPGAGETQYF. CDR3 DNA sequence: TGTGCCAGCAGCTACCCAGGGGCCGGGGAGACCCAGTACTTC.

The CDR3 sequence: CASSPWTGRDTEAFF. The CDR3 DNA follows: TGTGCCAGTAGTCCCTGGACGGGGAGGGACACTGAAGCTTTCTTT. V is TRBV19 and J is TRBJ1-1; D not resolved. V was cut by 5 bases and J by 3 bases, with 16 bases left in between. This CDR3 contains 15 residues. Germline V gene sequence: CDR1 LNHDA, CDR2 SQIVND (reference sequence).

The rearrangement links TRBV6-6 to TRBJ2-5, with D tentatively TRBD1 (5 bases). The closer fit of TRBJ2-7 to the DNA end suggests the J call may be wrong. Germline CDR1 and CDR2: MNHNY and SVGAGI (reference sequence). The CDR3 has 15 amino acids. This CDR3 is CASSRQTILYYEQYF. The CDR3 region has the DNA TGTGCCAGCAGCCGACAGACCATCCTCTACTACGAGCAGTACTTC.

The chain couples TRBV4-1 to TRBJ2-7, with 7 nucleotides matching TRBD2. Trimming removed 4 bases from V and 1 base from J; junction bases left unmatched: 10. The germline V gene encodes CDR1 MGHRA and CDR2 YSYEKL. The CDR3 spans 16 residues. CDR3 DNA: TGCGCCAGCAGCCCAGAAGGGAGGGACGGTTCCTACGAGCAGTACTTC. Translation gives CASSPEGRDGSYEQYF.

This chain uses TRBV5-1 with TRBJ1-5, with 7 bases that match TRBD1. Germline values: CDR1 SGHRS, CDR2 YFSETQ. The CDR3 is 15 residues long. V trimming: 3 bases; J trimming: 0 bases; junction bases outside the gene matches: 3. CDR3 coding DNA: TGCGCCAGCAGCTCGGGACAGACTAGCAATCAGCCCCAGCATTTT. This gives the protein CASSSGQTSNQPQHF.

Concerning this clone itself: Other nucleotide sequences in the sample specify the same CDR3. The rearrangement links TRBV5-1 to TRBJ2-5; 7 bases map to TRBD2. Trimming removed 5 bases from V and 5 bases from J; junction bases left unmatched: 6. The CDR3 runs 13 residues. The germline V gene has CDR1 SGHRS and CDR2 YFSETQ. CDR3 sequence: CASRPSGEETQYF. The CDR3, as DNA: TGCGCCAGCAGACCCAGCGGGGAGGAGACCCAGTACTTC.

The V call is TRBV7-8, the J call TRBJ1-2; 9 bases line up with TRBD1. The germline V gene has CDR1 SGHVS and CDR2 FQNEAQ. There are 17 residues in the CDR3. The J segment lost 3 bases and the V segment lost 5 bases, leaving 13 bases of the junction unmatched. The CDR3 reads CASSAKIPGQGDYGYTF. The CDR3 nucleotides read TGTGCCAGCAGCGCAAAAATCCCGGGACAGGGTGACTATGGCTACACCTTC. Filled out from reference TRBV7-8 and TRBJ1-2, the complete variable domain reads GAGVSQSPRYKVAKRGQDVALRCDPISGHVSLFWYQQALGQGPEFLTYFQNEAQLDKSGLPSDRFFAERPEGSVSTLKIQRTQQEDSAVYLCASSAKIPGQGDYGYTFGSGTRLTVV.

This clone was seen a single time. In DNA, the CDR3 is TGTGCCAGCTGGCAGGGCGGGAGGACCGAGACCCAGTACTTC. Protein: CASWQGGRTETQYF. The chain employs TRBV6-5 and TRBJ2-5; 8 bases line up with TRBD2. V shed 8 bases, J shed 5 bases, and the junction held 10 bases outside the gene matches. This CDR3 comprises 14 residues. Germline V lookup: CDR1 MNHEY, CDR2 SVGAGI.